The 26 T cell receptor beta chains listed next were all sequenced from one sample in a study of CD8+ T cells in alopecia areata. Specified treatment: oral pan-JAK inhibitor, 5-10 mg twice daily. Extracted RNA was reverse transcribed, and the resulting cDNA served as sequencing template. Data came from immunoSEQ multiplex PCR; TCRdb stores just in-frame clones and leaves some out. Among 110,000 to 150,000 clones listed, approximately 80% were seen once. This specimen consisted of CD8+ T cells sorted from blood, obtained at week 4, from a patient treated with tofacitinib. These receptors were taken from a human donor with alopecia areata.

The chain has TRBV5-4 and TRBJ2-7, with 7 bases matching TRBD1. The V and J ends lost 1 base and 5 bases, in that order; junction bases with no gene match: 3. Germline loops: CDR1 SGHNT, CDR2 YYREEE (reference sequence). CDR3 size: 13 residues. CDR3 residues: CASSLSDRNEQYF. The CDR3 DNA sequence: TGTGCCAGCAGCTTGTCGGACAGGAACGAGCAGTACTTC.

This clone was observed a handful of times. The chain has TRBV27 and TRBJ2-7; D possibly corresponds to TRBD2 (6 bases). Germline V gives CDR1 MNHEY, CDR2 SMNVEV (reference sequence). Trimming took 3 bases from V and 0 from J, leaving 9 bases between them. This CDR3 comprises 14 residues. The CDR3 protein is CASSFGGVSYEQYF. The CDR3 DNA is TGTGCCAGCAGTTTCGGCGGGGTCTCCTACGAGCAGTACTTC.

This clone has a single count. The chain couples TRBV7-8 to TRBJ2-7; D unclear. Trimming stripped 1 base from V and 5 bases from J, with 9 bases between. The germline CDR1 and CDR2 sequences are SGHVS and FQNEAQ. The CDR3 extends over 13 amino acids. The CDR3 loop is CASSLDPVDEQYF. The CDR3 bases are TGTGCCAGCAGCTTAGACCCAGTCGACGAGCAGTACTTC.

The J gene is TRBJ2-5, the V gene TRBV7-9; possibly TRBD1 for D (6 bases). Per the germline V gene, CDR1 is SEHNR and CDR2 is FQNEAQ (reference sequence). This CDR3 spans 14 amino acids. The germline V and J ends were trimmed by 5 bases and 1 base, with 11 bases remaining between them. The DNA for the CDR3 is TGTGCCAGCAGCCTAGACAGGTTCCAAGAGACCCAGTACTTC. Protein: CASSLDRFQETQYF. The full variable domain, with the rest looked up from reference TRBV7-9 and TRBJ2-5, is DTGVSQNPRHKITKRGQNVTFRCDPISEHNRLYWYRQTLGQGPEFLTYFQNEAQLEKSRLLSDRFSAERPKGSFSTLEIQRTEQGDSAMYLCASSLDRFQETQYFGPGTRLLVL.

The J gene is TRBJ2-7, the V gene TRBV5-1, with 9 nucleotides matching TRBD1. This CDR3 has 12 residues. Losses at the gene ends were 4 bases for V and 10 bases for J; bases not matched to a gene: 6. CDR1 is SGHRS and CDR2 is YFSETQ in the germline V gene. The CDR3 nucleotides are TGCGCCAGCAGCAACACAGGGGGCGAACAGTACTTC. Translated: CASSNTGGEQYF.

The CDR3 sequence: CSVEAEDGENEKLFF. For the CDR3, the DNA is TGCAGCGTTGAAGCTGAGGACGGGGAGAATGAAAAACTGTTTTTT. The chain recombines TRBV29-1 with TRBJ1-4; D ambiguous. Germline CDR1 SQVTM, CDR2 ANQGSEA. Trimming left V 1 base short and J 5 bases short, with 14 bases between. The CDR3 runs to 15 residues.

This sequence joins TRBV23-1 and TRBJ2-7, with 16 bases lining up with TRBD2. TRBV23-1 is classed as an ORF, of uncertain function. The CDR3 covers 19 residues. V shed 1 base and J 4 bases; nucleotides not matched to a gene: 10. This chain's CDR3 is CASSQYSGTSGGAAYEQYF. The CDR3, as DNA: TGCGCCAGCAGTCAATACTCCGGGACTAGCGGGGGGGCCGCGTACGAGCAGTACTTC.

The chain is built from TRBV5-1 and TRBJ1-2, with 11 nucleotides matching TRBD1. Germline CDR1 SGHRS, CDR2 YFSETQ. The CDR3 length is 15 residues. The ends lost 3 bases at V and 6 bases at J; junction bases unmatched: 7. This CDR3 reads CASSWDRGTADGYTF. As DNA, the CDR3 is TGCGCCAGCAGCTGGGACAGGGGGACGGCAGATGGCTACACCTTC.

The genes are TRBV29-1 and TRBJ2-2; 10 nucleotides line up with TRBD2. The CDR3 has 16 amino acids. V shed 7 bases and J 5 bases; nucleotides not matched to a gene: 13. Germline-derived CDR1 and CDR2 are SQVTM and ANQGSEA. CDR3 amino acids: CSGTSGEKLETGELFF. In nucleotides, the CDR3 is TGCAGCGGAACTAGCGGGGAAAAGTTGGAGACCGGGGAGCTGTTTTTT.

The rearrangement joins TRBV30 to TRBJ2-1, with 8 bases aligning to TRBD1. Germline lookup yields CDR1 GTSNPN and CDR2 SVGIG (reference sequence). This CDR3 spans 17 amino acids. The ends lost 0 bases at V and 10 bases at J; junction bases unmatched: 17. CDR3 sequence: CAWSVYRQGNLIDEQFF. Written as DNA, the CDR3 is TGTGCCTGGAGTGTTTACAGACAGGGGAATTTAATAGACGAGCAGTTCTTC.

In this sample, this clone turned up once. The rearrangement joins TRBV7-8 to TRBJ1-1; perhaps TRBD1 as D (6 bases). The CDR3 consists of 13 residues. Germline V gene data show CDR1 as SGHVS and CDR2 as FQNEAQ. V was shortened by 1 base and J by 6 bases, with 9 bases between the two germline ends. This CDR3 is CASSLGGGAEAFF. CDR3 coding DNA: TGTGCCAGCAGCTTAGGAGGGGGGGCTGAAGCTTTCTTT.

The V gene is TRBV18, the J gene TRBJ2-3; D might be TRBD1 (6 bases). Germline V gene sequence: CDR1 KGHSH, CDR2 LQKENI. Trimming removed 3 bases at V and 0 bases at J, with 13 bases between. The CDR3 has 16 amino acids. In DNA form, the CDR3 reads TGTGCCAGCTCACCTCCCAGGGGCACTAGCACAGATACGCAGTATTTT. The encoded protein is CASSPPRGTSTDTQYF.

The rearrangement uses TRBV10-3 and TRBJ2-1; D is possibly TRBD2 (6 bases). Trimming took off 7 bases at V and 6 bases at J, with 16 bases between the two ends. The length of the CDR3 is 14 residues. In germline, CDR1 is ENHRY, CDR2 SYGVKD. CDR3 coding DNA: TGTGCCATCATGCGGGGTAGCGGTGCCAATGAGCAGTTCTTC. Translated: CAIMRGSGANEQFF.

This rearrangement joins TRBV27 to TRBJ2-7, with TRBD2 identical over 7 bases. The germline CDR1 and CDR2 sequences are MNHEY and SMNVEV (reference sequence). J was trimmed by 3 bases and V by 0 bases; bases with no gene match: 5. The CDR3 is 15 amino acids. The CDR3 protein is CASSLSGGTHYEQYF. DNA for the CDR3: TGTGCCAGCAGTTTATCGGGGGGGACTCACTACGAGCAGTACTTC.

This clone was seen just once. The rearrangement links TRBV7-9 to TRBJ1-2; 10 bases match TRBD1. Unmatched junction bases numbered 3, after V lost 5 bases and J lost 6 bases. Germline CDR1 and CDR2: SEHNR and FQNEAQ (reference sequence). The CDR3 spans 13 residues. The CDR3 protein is CASSTGTGDGYTF. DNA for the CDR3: TGTGCCAGCAGCACCGGGACAGGGGATGGCTACACCTTC.

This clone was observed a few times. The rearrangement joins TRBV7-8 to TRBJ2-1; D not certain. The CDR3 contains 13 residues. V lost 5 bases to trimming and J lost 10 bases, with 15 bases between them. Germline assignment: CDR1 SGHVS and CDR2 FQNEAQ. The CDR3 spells CASSAIESGEQFF. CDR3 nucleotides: TGTGCCAGCAGCGCAATCGAATCCGGGGAGCAGTTCTTC.

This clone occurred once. The CDR3 DNA reads TGTGCCAGCAGAACCCGGGGGGGCAAGGACATTCAGTACTTC. Its protein is CASRTRGGKDIQYF. The genes are TRBV13 and TRBJ2-4, with 8 bases fitting TRBD2. Trimming cost V 6 bases and J 8 bases; bases outside gene matches: 9. This CDR3 is 14 amino acids long. From germline, CDR1 is PRHDT and CDR2 FYEKMQ (reference sequence).

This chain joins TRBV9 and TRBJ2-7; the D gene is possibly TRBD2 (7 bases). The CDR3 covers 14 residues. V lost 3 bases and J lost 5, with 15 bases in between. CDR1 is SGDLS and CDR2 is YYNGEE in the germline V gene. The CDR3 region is CASSASWGGHEQYF. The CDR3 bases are TGTGCCAGCAGCGCCTCCTGGGGGGGCCACGAGCAGTACTTC.

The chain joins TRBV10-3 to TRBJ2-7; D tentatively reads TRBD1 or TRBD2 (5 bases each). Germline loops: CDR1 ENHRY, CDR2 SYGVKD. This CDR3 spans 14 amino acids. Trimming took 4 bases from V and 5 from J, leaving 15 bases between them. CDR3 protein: CAISGGRVQDEQYF. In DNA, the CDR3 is TGTGCCATCAGTGGGGGACGTGTCCAGGACGAGCAGTACTTC.

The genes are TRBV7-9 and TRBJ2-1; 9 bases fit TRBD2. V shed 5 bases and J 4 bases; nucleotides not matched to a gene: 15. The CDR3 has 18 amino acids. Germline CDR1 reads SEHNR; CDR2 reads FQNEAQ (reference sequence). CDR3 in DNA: TGTGCCAGCAGCCCCGAACAAGGGGCGGGGGGGCCGTACAATGAGCAGTTCTTC. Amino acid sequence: CASSPEQGAGGPYNEQFF. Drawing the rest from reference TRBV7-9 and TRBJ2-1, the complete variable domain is DTGVSQNPRHKITKRGQNVTFRCDPISEHNRLYWYRQTLGQGPEFLTYFQNEAQLEKSRLLSDRFSAERPKGSFSTLEIQRTEQGDSAMYLCASSPEQGAGGPYNEQFFGPGTRLTVL.

CDR3 bases: TGTGCCACTAACCCGGCAGGTTCCTACGAGCAGTACTTC. Amino acid sequence: CATNPAGSYEQYF. The rearrangement links TRBV2 to TRBJ2-7; no clear D gene. CDR1 is SNHLY and CDR2 is FYNNEI in the germline V gene. The V end lost 10 bases, the J end lost 1 base, and 14 bases lay between the germline ends. CDR3 length: 13 amino acids.

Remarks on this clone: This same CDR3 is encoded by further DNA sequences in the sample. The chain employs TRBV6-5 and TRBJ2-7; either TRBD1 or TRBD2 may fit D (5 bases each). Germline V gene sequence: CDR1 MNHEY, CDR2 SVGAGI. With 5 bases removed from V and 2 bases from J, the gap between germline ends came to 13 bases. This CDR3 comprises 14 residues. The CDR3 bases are TGTGCCAGCAGTCCCGGGGACGGCCCCTACGAGCAGTACTTC. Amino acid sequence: CASSPGDGPYEQYF.

The CDR3 sequence: CASSLYQGTEQFF. The CDR3 region has the DNA TGTGCCAGCAGTTTATATCAGGGGACCGAGCAGTTCTTC. V usage is TRBV27 and J usage is TRBJ2-1, with a tentative D call TRBD1 (6 bases). V lost 1 base and J lost 10, with 11 bases in between. This CDR3 is 13 amino acids long. Germline loops: CDR1 MNHEY, CDR2 SMNVEV (reference sequence).

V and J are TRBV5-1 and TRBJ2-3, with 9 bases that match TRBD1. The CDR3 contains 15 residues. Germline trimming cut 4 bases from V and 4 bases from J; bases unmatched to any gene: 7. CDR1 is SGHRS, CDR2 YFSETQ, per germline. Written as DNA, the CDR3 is TGCGCCAGCAGCCCCGGGACAGGGTTCGCAGATACGCAGTATTTT. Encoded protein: CASSPGTGFADTQYF. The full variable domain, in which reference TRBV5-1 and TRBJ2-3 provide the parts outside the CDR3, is KAGVTQTPRYLIKTRGQQVTLSCSPISGHRSVSWYQQTPGQGLQFLFEYFSETQRNKGNFPGRFSGRQFSNSRSEMNVSTLELGDSALYLCASSPGTGFADTQYFGPGTRLTVL.

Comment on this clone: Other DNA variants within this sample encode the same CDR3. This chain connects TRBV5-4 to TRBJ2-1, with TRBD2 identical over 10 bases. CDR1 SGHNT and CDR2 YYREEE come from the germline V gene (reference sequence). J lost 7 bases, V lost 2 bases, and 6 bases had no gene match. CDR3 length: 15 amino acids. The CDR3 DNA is TGTGCCAGCAGCTTAGGACTAGCGGAGGGGAATGAGCAGTTCTTC. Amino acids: CASSLGLAEGNEQFF.

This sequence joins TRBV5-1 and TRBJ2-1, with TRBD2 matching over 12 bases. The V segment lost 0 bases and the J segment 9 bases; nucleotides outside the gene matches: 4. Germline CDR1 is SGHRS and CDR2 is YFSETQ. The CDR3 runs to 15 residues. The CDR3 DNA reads TGCGCCAGCAGCTTGGAACTAGCGGGGGGACGTGAGCAGTTCTTC. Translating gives CASSLELAGGREQFF.